Listed below are T cell receptor beta chains from one sample, sequenced in a study of OX40 agonist ivuxolimab in advanced cancers. Profiled with immunoSEQ multiplex PCR; TCRdb holds only in-frame clones, not every one. The sample holds tens of thousands of clones; 88% are singletons and the top ten take around a quarter. The sequences come from CD4+ or CD8+ T cells sorted from blood, collected in a trial of the OX40 agonist ivuxolimab. The receptors derive from an adult with an advanced solid tumor such as melanoma, head and neck, liver or kidney cancer. CDR3s include the opening cysteine and the closing phenylalanine or tryptophan. D genes are given only for firm matches. The size entry is marked missing in some rows and otherwise reads once, few, many or a size class.

abundance: large
v_gene: TRBV9
d_gene: TRBD1
j_gene: TRBJ2-7
CDR3nt: TGTGCCAGCAGCGTGGCATACAGGGGCGCTAAACAGTACTTC
CDR3aa: CASSVAYRGAKQYF

abundance: .
v_gene: TRBV15
d_gene: TRBD2
j_gene: TRBJ2-5
CDR3nt: TGTGCCACCAGCAGACCGTATAGCGGGGCCCAAGAGACCCAGTACTTC
CDR3aa: CATSRPYSGAQETQYF

abundance: once
v_gene: TRBV28
d_gene: TRBD1
j_gene: TRBJ1-2
CDR3nt: TGTGCCAGCAGTCCCTCGATGGGACAGGGGGTGATTAACTATGGCTACACCTTC
CDR3aa: CASSPSMGQGVINYGYTF

abundance: few
v_gene: TRBV7-3
d_gene: .
j_gene: TRBJ2-7
CDR3nt: TGTGCCAGCAGCTTCGGCAGGAACTACGAGCAGTACTTC
CDR3aa: CASSFGRNYEQYF

abundance: once
v_gene: TRBV27
d_gene: .
j_gene: TRBJ2-3
CDR3nt: TGTGCCAGCAGTTTAGGGGCGGTTGTGGCAGATACGCAGTATTTT
CDR3aa: CASSLGAVVADTQYF

abundance: .
v_gene: TRBV9
d_gene: .
j_gene: TRBJ2-7
CDR3nt: TGTGCCAGCAGCGACCCCAGGTCCGAGCAGTACTTC
CDR3aa: CASSDPRSEQYF

abundance: .
v_gene: TRBV9
d_gene: .
j_gene: TRBJ2-7
CDR3nt: TGTGCCAGCAGCGTAGGGGGTTTCCCCTACGAGCAGTACTTC
CDR3aa: CASSVGGFPYEQYF

abundance: .
v_gene: TRBV4-2
d_gene: TRBD2
j_gene: TRBJ2-3
CDR3nt: TGTGCCAGCAGCCAACCGCTAGCGGACAACACAGATACGCAGTATTTT
CDR3aa: CASSQPLADNTDTQYF

abundance: .
v_gene: TRBV4-1
d_gene: .
j_gene: TRBJ1-1
CDR3nt: TGCGCCAGCAGCCACGCCGACGGGGCGGGCACTGAAGCTTTCTTT
CDR3aa: CASSHADGAGTEAFF

abundance: .
v_gene: TRBV28
d_gene: TRBD1
j_gene: TRBJ2-7
CDR3nt: TGTGCCAGCACCCTTGGACAGGGGGCCTCCTACGAGCAGTACTTC
CDR3aa: CASTLGQGASYEQYF

abundance: .
v_gene: TRBV2
d_gene: TRBD2
j_gene: TRBJ2-2
CDR3nt: TGTGCCAGCACCCGACTAGCGGGAGGGACCGGGGAGCTGTTTTTT
CDR3aa: CASTRLAGGTGELFF

abundance: .
v_gene: TRBV29-1
d_gene: .
j_gene: TRBJ1-1
CDR3nt: TGCAGCGTTGTTTCAACATACACTGAAGCTTTCTTT
CDR3aa: CSVVSTYTEAFF

abundance: .
v_gene: TRBV7-9
d_gene: .
j_gene: TRBJ2-7
CDR3nt: TGTGCCAGCAGCCCAGATCGGCGCTACGAGCAGTACTTC
CDR3aa: CASSPDRRYEQYF

abundance: few
v_gene: TRBV9
d_gene: .
j_gene: TRBJ2-1
CDR3nt: TGTGCCAGCAGCGTCAGTGGGAGCTCCTACAATGAGCAGTTCTTC
CDR3aa: CASSVSGSSYNEQFF

abundance: .
v_gene: TRBV28
d_gene: .
j_gene: TRBJ2-7
CDR3nt: TGTGCCAGCAGTTTTAGTGGGAGGAGCTACGAGCAGTACTTC
CDR3aa: CASSFSGRSYEQYF

abundance: .
v_gene: TRBV4-1
d_gene: TRBD2
j_gene: TRBJ2-7
CDR3nt: TGCGCCAGCAGCCAACTAGCGGGAGGTTCCGACGAGCAGTACTTC
CDR3aa: CASSQLAGGSDEQYF

abundance: .
v_gene: TRBV4-1
d_gene: TRBD2
j_gene: TRBJ2-7
CDR3nt: TGCGCCAGCGCGACTAGCGGTAACTCCTACGAGCAGTACTTC
CDR3aa: CASATSGNSYEQYF

abundance: .
v_gene: TRBV7-6
d_gene: .
j_gene: TRBJ2-7
CDR3nt: TGTGCCAGCAGCTCATCCGACGGTACCTACGAGCAGTACTTC
CDR3aa: CASSSSDGTYEQYF

abundance: .
v_gene: TRBV27
d_gene: .
j_gene: TRBJ2-7
CDR3nt: TGTGCCAGCAGTTTAAAAGGGGGGGGCTACGAGCAGTACTTC
CDR3aa: CASSLKGGGYEQYF

abundance: .
v_gene: TRBV7-9
d_gene: TRBD1
j_gene: TRBJ1-4
CDR3nt: TGTGCCAGCAGCGACCGGGGACAGGGGGGTGAAAAACTGTTTTTT
CDR3aa: CASSDRGQGGEKLFF

abundance: .
v_gene: TRBV6-5
d_gene: TRBD1
j_gene: TRBJ2-7
CDR3nt: TGTGCCAGCAGTTCGGACAGGGGCTACGAGCAGTACTTC
CDR3aa: CASSSDRGYEQYF

abundance: .
v_gene: TRBV4-1
d_gene: TRBD2
j_gene: TRBJ2-1
CDR3nt: TGCGCCAGCAGCCAACACCTAGCGGGAGGGCCCTACAATGAGCAGTTCTTC
CDR3aa: CASSQHLAGGPYNEQFF

abundance: .
v_gene: TRBV9
d_gene: .
j_gene: TRBJ1-1
CDR3nt: TGTGCCAGCAGCGTAGGTTTCCAGGGAGCCACTGAAGCTTTCTTT
CDR3aa: CASSVGFQGATEAFF

abundance: .
v_gene: TRBV5-5
d_gene: TRBD1
j_gene: TRBJ1-3
CDR3nt: TGTGCCAGCAGCTCGGGGGTACAGGGGGCTCCGGGAAACACCATATATTTT
CDR3aa: CASSSGVQGAPGNTIYF

abundance: .
v_gene: TRBV2
d_gene: TRBD1
j_gene: TRBJ1-2
CDR3nt: TGTGCCAGCAGGGAAGGGACAGCAATCTATGGCTACACCTTC
CDR3aa: CASREGTAIYGYTF

abundance: .
v_gene: TRBV28
d_gene: .
j_gene: TRBJ2-3
CDR3nt: TGTGCCAGCAGTGACTTTGGGGGTGGTGATACGCAGTATTTT
CDR3aa: CASSDFGGGDTQYF

abundance: .
v_gene: TRBV9
d_gene: .
j_gene: TRBJ2-1
CDR3nt: TGTGCCAGCAGCGTAGTAGGGGGATCCTACAATGAGCAGTTCTTC
CDR3aa: CASSVVGGSYNEQFF